The TCR beta chain under discussion was sequenced for a study of T-cell memory formation after mild COVID-19. Germline V gene lookup returns CDR1 SEHNR and CDR2 FQNEAQ (reference sequence). The V end was cut by 5 bases, the J end by 5 bases, with 18 bases between. The CDR3 runs to 15 residues. Libraries for TCRalpha and TCRbeta carried sample barcodes and unique molecular identifiers via 5'RACE. TCRdb fed the 5' RACE reads into MiXCR, producing one record per CDR3 protein. The sample includes around 100,000 distinct CDR3 sequences, around 10% of them seen just once. Points from the study as a whole: Pre-infection memory showed some responding clones, and this suggested that cross-reactive memory joined.

This clonotype was detected only a few times. No antigen is known for it. This receptor was obtained from a man aged 18 to 30 who had mild COVID-19 (a few samples of this study predate the infection). Cell type and time point are not known. The specimen was PBMCs or a T cell subset sorted from them (not recorded which). V gene TRBV7-9 combines with J gene TRBJ2-5, with D possibly called TRBD1 or TRBD2 (5 bases each). The CDR3, as DNA: TGTGCCAGCAGCCTTGGGACGGACCTTGGGGAGACCCAGTACTTC. Translating it yields CASSLGTDLGETQYF.